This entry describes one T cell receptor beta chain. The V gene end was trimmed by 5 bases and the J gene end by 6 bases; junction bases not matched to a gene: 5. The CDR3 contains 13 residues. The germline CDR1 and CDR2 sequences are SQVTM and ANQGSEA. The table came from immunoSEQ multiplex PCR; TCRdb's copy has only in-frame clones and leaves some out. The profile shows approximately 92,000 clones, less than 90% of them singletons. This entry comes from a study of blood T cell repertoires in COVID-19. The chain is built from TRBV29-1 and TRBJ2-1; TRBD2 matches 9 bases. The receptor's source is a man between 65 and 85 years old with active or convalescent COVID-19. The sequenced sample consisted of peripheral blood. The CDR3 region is CSVSGGSLNEQFF. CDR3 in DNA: TGCAGCGTTAGCGGGGGGTCTCTCAATGAGCAGTTCTTC.